Listed below are T cell receptor beta chains from one sample, sequenced in a study of blood T cell repertoires in COVID-19. Here immunoSEQ multiplex PCR was the method, and the copy in TCRdb shows in-frame clones only, minus some. The repertoire holds about 100,000 clones, with around four fifths as singletons. The sample was peripheral blood. The receptors derive from a man aged 65-85 years with active or convalescent COVID-19. Both conserved end residues are part of each CDR3. Fields, in order: CDR3 protein, CDR3 DNA, V gene, D gene, clone size, J gene. A D gene is named only where the DNA matches it firmly. Size values are once, few and many counts, or a class for expanded clones, and some rows have none.

cdr3_aa: CASSPRQGDSSEAFF
cdr3_nt: TGTGCCAGCTCACCTAGACAGGGGGATTCTTCTGAAGCTTTCTTT
v_call: TRBV18
d_call: TRBD1
clone_size: -
j_call: TRBJ1-1

cdr3_aa: CASSQDVGGQLFF
cdr3_nt: TGTGCCAGCAGCCAAGATGTGGGGGGGCAACTGTTTTTT
v_call: TRBV14
d_call: -
clone_size: -
j_call: TRBJ1-4

cdr3_aa: CAIRIEGARGVWIF
cdr3_nt: TGTGCCATTCGAATAGAGGGGGCGCGGGGGGTGTGGATCTTT
v_call: TRBV6-5
d_call: TRBD1
clone_size: once
j_call: TRBJ1-1

cdr3_aa: CASSSSGYSSYNEQFF
cdr3_nt: TGTGCCAGCAGTTCCTCCGGTTATAGCTCCTACAATGAGCAGTTCTTC
v_call: TRBV13
d_call: -
clone_size: -
j_call: TRBJ2-1

cdr3_aa: CASSFTSGGYNEQFF
cdr3_nt: TGTGCCAGCAGTTTCACTAGCGGGGGGTACAATGAGCAGTTCTTC
v_call: TRBV6-5
d_call: TRBD2
clone_size: few
j_call: TRBJ2-1

cdr3_aa: CASSFSDSYNEQFF
cdr3_nt: TGTGCCAGCAGCTTTTCAGACTCCTACAATGAGCAGTTCTTC
v_call: TRBV11-3
d_call: -
clone_size: -
j_call: TRBJ2-1

cdr3_aa: CASSPGEGGPYNEQFF
cdr3_nt: TGTGCCAGCAGCCCAGGGGAGGGGGGCCCCTACAATGAGCAGTTCTTC
v_call: TRBV4-2
d_call: -
clone_size: once
j_call: TRBJ2-1

cdr3_aa: CASSPYGHDNQPQHF
cdr3_nt: TGTGCCAGCAGTCCATACGGACACGACAATCAGCCCCAGCATTTT
v_call: TRBV28
d_call: -
clone_size: -
j_call: TRBJ1-5

cdr3_aa: CASSIRTGNGYTF
cdr3_nt: TGTGCCAGTAGTATAAGGACAGGGAATGGCTACACCTTC
v_call: TRBV19
d_call: TRBD1
clone_size: few
j_call: TRBJ1-2

cdr3_aa: CASSHDRVGNTGELFF
cdr3_nt: TGTGCCAGCAGCCACGACAGGGTGGGGAATACCGGGGAGCTGTTTTTT
v_call: TRBV3-1/TRBV3-2
d_call: TRBD1
clone_size: -
j_call: TRBJ2-2

cdr3_aa: CASRAGVLLPYEQYF
cdr3_nt: TGTGCCAGCAGAGCGGGAGTTCTCCTTCCCTACGAGCAGTACTTC
v_call: TRBV9
d_call: TRBD2
clone_size: -
j_call: TRBJ2-7

cdr3_aa: CASSLGTGSYGYTF
cdr3_nt: TGCGCCAGCAGCTTGGGTACAGGATCCTATGGCTACACCTTC
v_call: TRBV5-1
d_call: -
clone_size: -
j_call: TRBJ1-2

cdr3_aa: CASRTSSGNTIYF
cdr3_nt: TGTGCCAGCAGAACAAGCTCTGGAAACACCATATATTTT
v_call: TRBV27
d_call: -
clone_size: -
j_call: TRBJ1-3

cdr3_aa: CASRGVDYGYTF
cdr3_nt: TGTGCCAGCCGGGGGGTTGACTATGGCTACACCTTC
v_call: TRBV3-1/TRBV3-2
d_call: -
clone_size: -
j_call: TRBJ1-2

cdr3_aa: CASSLLGFPAGEAFF
cdr3_nt: TGTGCCAGCAGCTTACTGGGGTTTCCCGCGGGGGAGGCTTTCTTT
v_call: TRBV11-2
d_call: -
clone_size: -
j_call: TRBJ1-1

cdr3_aa: CASSPWDYQETQYF
cdr3_nt: TGCGCCAGCAGCCCCTGGGACTACCAAGAGACCCAGTACTTC
v_call: TRBV5-1
d_call: -
clone_size: once
j_call: TRBJ2-5

cdr3_aa: CASSVSTGATNEKLFF
cdr3_nt: TGTGCCAGCAGCGTCTCTACAGGGGCCACAAATGAAAAACTGTTTTTT
v_call: TRBV7-2
d_call: TRBD1
clone_size: once
j_call: TRBJ1-4

cdr3_aa: CASSYPDFSSYEQYF
cdr3_nt: TGTGCCAGCAGTTATCCGGACTTCAGCTCCTACGAGCAGTACTTC
v_call: TRBV6-6
d_call: -
clone_size: -
j_call: TRBJ2-7

cdr3_aa: CAWSVNEANEQFF
cdr3_nt: TGTGCCTGGAGTGTAAACGAGGCCAATGAGCAGTTCTTC
v_call: TRBV30
d_call: -
clone_size: few
j_call: TRBJ2-1

cdr3_aa: CASTPLGPGGGYTF
cdr3_nt: TGTGCCAGCACTCCACTTGGCCCCGGGGGTGGCTACACCTTC
v_call: TRBV6-6
d_call: -
clone_size: -
j_call: TRBJ1-2

cdr3_aa: CASGFWPSTEAFF
cdr3_nt: TGTGCTAGTGGTTTCTGGCCTTCGACTGAAGCTTTCTTT
v_call: TRBV12-5
d_call: -
clone_size: -
j_call: TRBJ1-1

cdr3_aa: CATLPGGHPSGANVLTF
cdr3_nt: TGCGCCACCCTCCCGGGGGGACACCCCTCTGGGGCCAACGTCCTGACTTTC
v_call: TRBV10-2
d_call: -
clone_size: -
j_call: TRBJ2-6

cdr3_aa: CASSLDSSVSAGELFF
cdr3_nt: TGTGCCAGCAGCTTGGACTCTAGCGTTAGTGCCGGGGAGCTGTTTTTT
v_call: TRBV5-4
d_call: -
clone_size: -
j_call: TRBJ2-2

cdr3_aa: CASRGGAEETQYF
cdr3_nt: TGTGCCAGCCGGGGGGGCGCCGAAGAGACCCAGTACTTC
v_call: TRBV2
d_call: TRBD2
clone_size: -
j_call: TRBJ2-5

cdr3_aa: CASSLTDEKLFF
cdr3_nt: TGTGCCAGCAGCTTAACTGATGAAAAACTGTTTTTT
v_call: TRBV7-9
d_call: -
clone_size: -
j_call: TRBJ1-4

cdr3_aa: CASSSRDASGNTIYF
cdr3_nt: TGTGCCAGCAGCAGCCGGGATGCCTCTGGAAACACCATATATTTT
v_call: TRBV11-2
d_call: -
clone_size: -
j_call: TRBJ1-3

cdr3_aa: CASSYPGTSGKNIQYF
cdr3_nt: TGTGCCAGCAGTTACCCTGGGACTAGCGGCAAAAACATTCAGTACTTC
v_call: TRBV6-2/TRBV6-3
d_call: TRBD2
clone_size: -
j_call: TRBJ2-4

cdr3_aa: CASSLDEGEGQYF
cdr3_nt: TGTGCCAGCAGCTTAGATGAAGGGGAGGGCCAGTACTTC
v_call: TRBV11-2
d_call: TRBD2
clone_size: few
j_call: TRBJ2-5

cdr3_aa: CASSKWRSPRLF
cdr3_nt: TGTGCCAGCAGCAAATGGAGGAGCCCGCGACTCTTC
v_call: TRBV21-1
d_call: -
clone_size: -
j_call: TRBJ2-1

cdr3_aa: CASSNLAGGGDTQYF
cdr3_nt: TGTGCCAGCAGCAATCTAGCGGGAGGAGGGGATACGCAGTATTTT
v_call: TRBV9
d_call: TRBD2
clone_size: -
j_call: TRBJ2-3

cdr3_aa: CASSWDSGNTEAFF
cdr3_nt: TGTGCCAGCAGTTGGGACAGCGGGAACACTGAAGCTTTCTTT
v_call: TRBV6-6
d_call: TRBD1
clone_size: -
j_call: TRBJ1-1

cdr3_aa: CASSLERGSSYEQYF
cdr3_nt: TGCGCCAGCAGCTTGGAGCGGGGGAGCTCCTACGAGCAGTACTTC
v_call: TRBV5-1
d_call: TRBD2
clone_size: -
j_call: TRBJ2-7

cdr3_aa: CSASGAGWGGQYF
cdr3_nt: TGCAGTGCTAGTGGTGCAGGCTGGGGCGGGCAGTACTTC
v_call: TRBV20-1
d_call: -
clone_size: -
j_call: TRBJ2-7

cdr3_aa: CASSVALGTGTYEQYF
cdr3_nt: TGTGCCAGCAGCGTAGCTTTGGGGACAGGAACCTACGAGCAGTACTTC
v_call: TRBV9
d_call: TRBD1
clone_size: -
j_call: TRBJ2-7

cdr3_aa: CASRTSAGTNQPQHF
cdr3_nt: TGTGCCAGCAGGACCTCGGCAGGGACAAATCAGCCCCAGCATTTT
v_call: TRBV2
d_call: -
clone_size: -
j_call: TRBJ1-5

cdr3_aa: CASSIRAGELFF
cdr3_nt: TGTGCCAGCAGTATCAGGGCCGGGGAGCTGTTTTTT
v_call: TRBV6-5
d_call: -
clone_size: -
j_call: TRBJ2-2

cdr3_aa: CATSREGGEGDQPQHF
cdr3_nt: TGTGCCACCAGCAGAGAGGGAGGGGAGGGGGATCAGCCCCAGCATTTT
v_call: TRBV15
d_call: -
clone_size: -
j_call: TRBJ1-5

cdr3_aa: CASSSRGVNTGELFF
cdr3_nt: TGTGCCAGCAGTTCCAGGGGGGTCAACACCGGGGAGCTGTTTTTT
v_call: TRBV6-5
d_call: -
clone_size: once
j_call: TRBJ2-2

cdr3_aa: CASSFRGGNQPQHF
cdr3_nt: TGTGCCAGCAGTTTCAGAGGGGGTAATCAGCCCCAGCATTTT
v_call: TRBV27
d_call: -
clone_size: -
j_call: TRBJ1-5

cdr3_aa: CASRLGQARGYGYTF
cdr3_nt: TGTGCCAGCAGACTGGGACAGGCCAGAGGCTATGGCTACACCTTC
v_call: TRBV6-6
d_call: TRBD1
clone_size: -
j_call: TRBJ1-2

cdr3_aa: CASSWGRTEAFF
cdr3_nt: TGTGCCAGCAGTTGGGGGAGGACTGAAGCTTTCTTT
v_call: TRBV28
d_call: -
clone_size: -
j_call: TRBJ1-1

cdr3_aa: CASSFGTDSYEQYF
cdr3_nt: TGTGCCAGCAGCTTTGGGACAGACTCCTACGAGCAGTACTTC
v_call: TRBV7-2
d_call: TRBD1
clone_size: few
j_call: TRBJ2-7

cdr3_aa: CASSSTGRPQHF
cdr3_nt: TGTGCCAGCAGCTCTACAGGCCGCCCCCAGCATTTT
v_call: TRBV5-6
d_call: -
clone_size: -
j_call: TRBJ1-5

cdr3_aa: CATSFRGLLSTDTQYF
cdr3_nt: TGTGCCACCAGCTTTCGGGGACTACTTAGCACAGATACGCAGTATTTT
v_call: TRBV15
d_call: TRBD2
clone_size: -
j_call: TRBJ2-3

cdr3_aa: CASSDTTGGLNQPQHF
cdr3_nt: TGTGCCAGCAGTGATACAACAGGGGGCCTCAATCAGCCCCAGCATTTT
v_call: TRBV2
d_call: TRBD1
clone_size: -
j_call: TRBJ1-5

cdr3_aa: CASFDGGALNEQFF
cdr3_nt: TGTGCCAGCTTTGACGGGGGGGCCTTGAATGAGCAGTTCTTC
v_call: TRBV2
d_call: TRBD2
clone_size: -
j_call: TRBJ2-1

cdr3_aa: CAWSVPTAISYEQYF
cdr3_nt: TGTGCCTGGAGTGTACCGACAGCCATCTCCTACGAGCAGTACTTC
v_call: TRBV30
d_call: -
clone_size: -
j_call: TRBJ2-7

cdr3_aa: CSVEGFSTDTQYF
cdr3_nt: TGCAGCGTTGAGGGCTTTAGCACAGATACGCAGTATTTT
v_call: TRBV29-1
d_call: -
clone_size: -
j_call: TRBJ2-3

cdr3_aa: CASSDFVGGTDTQYF
cdr3_nt: TGTGCCAGCAGTGACTTTGTCGGGGGAACAGATACGCAGTATTTT
v_call: TRBV6-4
d_call: -
clone_size: once
j_call: TRBJ2-3

cdr3_aa: CASSRPGSGNTIYF
cdr3_nt: TGTGCCAGCAGCCGTCCGGGGTCCGGAAACACCATATATTTT
v_call: TRBV7-2
d_call: -
clone_size: -
j_call: TRBJ1-3

cdr3_aa: CASSPGRVDMNTEAFF
cdr3_nt: TGTGCCAGCAGCCCTGGGAGAGTTGACATGAACACTGAAGCTTTCTTT
v_call: TRBV7-9
d_call: -
clone_size: -
j_call: TRBJ1-1

cdr3_aa: CATSETGGYQPQHF
cdr3_nt: TGTGCCACCAGTGAGACAGGGGGTTATCAGCCCCAGCATTTT
v_call: TRBV24-1
d_call: TRBD1
clone_size: -
j_call: TRBJ1-5

cdr3_aa: CASSFLPSKETQYF
cdr3_nt: TGTGCCAGCAGCTTTTTACCTAGTAAGGAGACCCAGTACTTC
v_call: TRBV5-6
d_call: -
clone_size: -
j_call: TRBJ2-5